This T cell receptor beta chain was captured in a study of blood T cell repertoires in COVID-19. Overall study: Acute-phase and convalescent COVID-19 samples originated in the United States, Italy and Spain. T cells, B-cell-depleted T cells, or PBMCs supplied cDNA or gDNA.

V lost 2 bases to trimming and J lost 3 bases; unmatched junction nucleotides: 7. The CDR3 is 15 residues long. In germline, CDR1 is SGHAT, CDR2 FQNNGV. Assay: immunoSEQ multiplex PCR; the TCRdb copy retains only in-frame clones and omits some. This sample has under 85,000 clones; approximately 83% occur once, and the top ten carry around 12%. The source material was peripheral blood. This TCR came from a human donor in a cohort sampled during active COVID-19. This rearrangement joins TRBV11-2 to TRBJ2-7, with 7 bases lining up with TRBD2. CDR3 bases: TGTGCCAGCAGCTTATCTAGCGGTTCGGGCTACGAGCAGTACTTC. Protein: CASSLSSGSGYEQYF.